This record covers a single T cell receptor (beta chain). Investigators sought sequencing depths of between 1 in 200,000 and 1 in 1 million T cells. Data came from immunoSEQ multiplex PCR; TCRdb stores just in-frame clones and leaves some out. The sample gives 130,000 or so clones, approximately 81% of which show up once; roughly 12% is in the top ten. This record comes from a study of cytotoxic CD8 clonotypes in ibrutinib-treated CLL. The trim removed 8 bases at V and 3 bases at J, leaving 2 bases unmatched. This CDR3 is 12 amino acids long. The germline V gene encodes CDR1 SEHNR and CDR2 FQNEAQ (reference sequence).

The rearrangement uses TRBV7-9 and TRBJ2-3, with 7 bases lining up with TRBD1. Here the sequenced sample was PBMCs, taken after 12 months of ibrutinib treatment. The sequence derives from a human donor with chronic lymphocytic leukemia. The CDR3 loop reads CASPGGTDTQYF. Written as DNA, the CDR3 is TGTGCCAGCCCAGGGGGAACAGATACGCAGTATTTT.